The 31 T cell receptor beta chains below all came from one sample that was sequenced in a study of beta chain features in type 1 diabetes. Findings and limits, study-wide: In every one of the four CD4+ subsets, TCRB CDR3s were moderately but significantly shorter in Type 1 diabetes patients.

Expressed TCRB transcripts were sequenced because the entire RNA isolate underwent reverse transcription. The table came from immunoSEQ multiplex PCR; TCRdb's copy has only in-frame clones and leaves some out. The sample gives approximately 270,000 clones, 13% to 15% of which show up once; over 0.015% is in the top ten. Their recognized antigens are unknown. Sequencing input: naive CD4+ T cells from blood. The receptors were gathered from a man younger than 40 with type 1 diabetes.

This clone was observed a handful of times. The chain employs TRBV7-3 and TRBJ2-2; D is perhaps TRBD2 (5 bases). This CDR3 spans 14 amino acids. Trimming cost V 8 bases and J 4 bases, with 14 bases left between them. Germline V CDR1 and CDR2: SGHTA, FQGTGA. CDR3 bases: TGTGCCAGCGGAACCGGGGAGATCACCGGGGAGCTGTTTTTT. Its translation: CASGTGEITGELFF. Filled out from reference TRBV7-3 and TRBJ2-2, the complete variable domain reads GAGVSQTPSNKVTEKGKYVELRCDPISGHTALYWYRQSLGQGPEFLIYFQGTGAADDSGLPNDRFFAVRPEGSVSTLKIQRTERGDSAVYLCASGTGEITGELFFGEGSRLTVL.

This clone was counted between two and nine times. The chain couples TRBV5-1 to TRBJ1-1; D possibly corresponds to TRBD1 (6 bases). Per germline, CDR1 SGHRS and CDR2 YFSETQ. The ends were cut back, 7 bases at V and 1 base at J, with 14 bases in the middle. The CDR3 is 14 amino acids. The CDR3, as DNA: TGCGCCAGCGCCCTACAGGGACGGAACACTGAAGCTTTCTTT. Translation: CASALQGRNTEAFF.

In DNA form, the CDR3 reads TGCGCCAGCAGCTTGCAGGGGCAGTACCAAGAGACCCAGTACTTC. As protein: CASSLQGQYQETQYF. The chain is built from TRBV5-1 and TRBJ2-5; a possible D gene is TRBD1 (6 bases). Deletions cut 1 base from V and 0 bases from J, with 10 bases between. In germline, CDR1 is SGHRS, CDR2 YFSETQ. The CDR3 runs to 15 residues.

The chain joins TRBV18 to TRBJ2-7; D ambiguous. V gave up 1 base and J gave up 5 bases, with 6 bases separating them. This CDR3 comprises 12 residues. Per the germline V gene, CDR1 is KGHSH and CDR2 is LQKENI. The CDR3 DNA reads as TGTGCCAGCTCACCACGATCGGACGAGCAGTACTTC. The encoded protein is CASSPRSDEQYF.

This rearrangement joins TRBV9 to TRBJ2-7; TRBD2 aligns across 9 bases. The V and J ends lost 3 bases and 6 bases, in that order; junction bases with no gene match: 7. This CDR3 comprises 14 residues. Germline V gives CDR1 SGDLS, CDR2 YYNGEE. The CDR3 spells CASSGAGGPSEQYF. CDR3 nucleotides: TGTGCCAGCAGCGGGGCGGGAGGGCCAAGCGAGCAGTACTTC.

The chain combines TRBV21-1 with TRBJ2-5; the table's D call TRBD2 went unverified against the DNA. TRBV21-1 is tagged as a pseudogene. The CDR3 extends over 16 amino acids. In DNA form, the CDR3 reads TGTGCCAGCAGCAATTGGGGACTAGCGGGAGAGGAGACCCAGTACTTC. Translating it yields CASSNWGLAGEETQYF.

CDR3 DNA sequence: TGTGCCAGCAGTTTAATCCAGGGGACCCTACTCGGCGAGCAGTACTTC. Its translation is CASSLIQGTLLGEQYF. The chain combines TRBV27 with TRBJ2-7; the D gene is possibly TRBD1 (6 bases). V was pared by 2 bases and J by 6 bases, with 20 bases between. The CDR3 runs to 16 residues. Germline V CDR1 and CDR2: MNHEY, SMNVEV (reference sequence).

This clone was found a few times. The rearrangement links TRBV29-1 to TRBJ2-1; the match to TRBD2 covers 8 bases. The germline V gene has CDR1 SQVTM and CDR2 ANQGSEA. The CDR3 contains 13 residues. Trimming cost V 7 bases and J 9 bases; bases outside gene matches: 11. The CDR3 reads CSAPTAGVFEQFF. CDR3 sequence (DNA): TGCAGCGCCCCCACAGCGGGAGTATTTGAGCAGTTCTTC.

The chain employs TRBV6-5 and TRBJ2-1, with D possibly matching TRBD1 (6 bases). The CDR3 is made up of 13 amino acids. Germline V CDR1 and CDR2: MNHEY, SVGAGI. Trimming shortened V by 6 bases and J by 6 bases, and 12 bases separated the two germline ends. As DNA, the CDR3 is TGTGCCAGCAGCTTTGACAGGACCAATGAGCAGTTCTTC. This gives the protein CASSFDRTNEQFF.

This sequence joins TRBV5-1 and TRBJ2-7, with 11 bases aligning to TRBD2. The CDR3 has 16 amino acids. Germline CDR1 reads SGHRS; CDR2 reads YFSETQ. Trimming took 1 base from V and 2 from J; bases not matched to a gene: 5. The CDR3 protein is CASSLSLAGGTYEQYF. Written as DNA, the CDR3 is TGCGCCAGCAGCTTGTCGCTAGCGGGAGGCACCTACGAGCAGTACTTC.

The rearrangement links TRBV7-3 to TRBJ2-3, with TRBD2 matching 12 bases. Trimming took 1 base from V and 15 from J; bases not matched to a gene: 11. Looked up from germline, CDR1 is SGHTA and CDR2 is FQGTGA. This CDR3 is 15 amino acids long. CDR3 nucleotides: TGTGCCAGCAGCTTAATGGGGGCGACTAGCGGGAGACTATATTTT. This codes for CASSLMGATSGRLYF.

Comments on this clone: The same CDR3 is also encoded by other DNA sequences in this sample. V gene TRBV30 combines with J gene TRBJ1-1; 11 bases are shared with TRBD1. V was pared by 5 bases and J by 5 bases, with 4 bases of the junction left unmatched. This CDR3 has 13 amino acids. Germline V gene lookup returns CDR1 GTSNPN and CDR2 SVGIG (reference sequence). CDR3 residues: CAWSGQGGTEAFF. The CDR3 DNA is TGTGCCTGGTCGGGACAGGGGGGGACTGAAGCTTTCTTT.

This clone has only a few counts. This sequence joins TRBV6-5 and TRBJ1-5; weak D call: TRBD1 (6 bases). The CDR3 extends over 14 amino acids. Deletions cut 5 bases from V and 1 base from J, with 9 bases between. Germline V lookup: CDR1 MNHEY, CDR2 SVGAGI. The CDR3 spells CASSPGQSNQPQHF. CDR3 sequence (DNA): TGTGCCAGCAGTCCCGGACAGAGCAATCAGCCCCAGCATTTT.

CDR3 DNA sequence: TGTGCCAGCAGTTTCGGACAGGACGAGCAGTTCTTC. It yields the protein CASSFGQDEQFF. The rearrangement links TRBV6-6 to TRBJ2-1; 7 nucleotides match TRBD1. CDR3 length equals 12 residues. J gave up 10 bases and V 4 bases, and 4 bases lay outside the gene matches. Germline CDR1 and CDR2: MNHNY and SVGAGI (reference sequence).

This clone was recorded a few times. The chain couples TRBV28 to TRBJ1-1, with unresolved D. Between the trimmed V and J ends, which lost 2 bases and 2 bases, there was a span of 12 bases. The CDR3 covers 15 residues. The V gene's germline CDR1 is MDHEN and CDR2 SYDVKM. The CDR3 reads CASSLLTPTNTEAFF. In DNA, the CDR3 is TGTGCCAGCAGTTTACTGACACCAACAAACACTGAAGCTTTCTTT.

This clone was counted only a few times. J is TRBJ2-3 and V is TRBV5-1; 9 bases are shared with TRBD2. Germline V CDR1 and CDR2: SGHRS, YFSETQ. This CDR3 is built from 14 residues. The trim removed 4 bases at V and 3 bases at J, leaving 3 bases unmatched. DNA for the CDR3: TGCGCCAGCAGCCTCGGACTAGCGACAGATACGCAGTATTTT. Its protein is CASSLGLATDTQYF.

The CDR3 sequence is CASSRGLSDEQFF. The CDR3 DNA reads TGTGCCAGCAGCCGCGGACTGTCCGATGAGCAGTTCTTC. The V gene is TRBV7-3, the J gene TRBJ2-1; D may be TRBD2 (5 bases). Germline V gene sequence: CDR1 SGHTA, CDR2 FQGTGA. The length of the CDR3 is 13 residues. With 5 bases removed from V and 8 bases from J, the gap between germline ends came to 13 bases. Complete variable domain (other parts from reference TRBV7-3 and TRBJ2-1): GAGVSQTPSNKVTEKGKYVELRCDPISGHTALYWYRQSLGQGPEFLIYFQGTGAADDSGLPNDRFFAVRPEGSVSTLKIQRTERGDSAVYLCASSRGLSDEQFFGPGTRLTVL.

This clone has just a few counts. CDR3 loop: CASSPYGNDLATSTDTQYF. DNA of the CDR3: TGTGCCAGCTCACCATACGGGAACGATCTCGCGACTAGCACAGATACGCAGTATTTT. The chain couples TRBV18 to TRBJ2-3; D may be TRBD2 (5 bases). With 2 bases removed from V and 0 bases from J, the gap between germline ends came to 21 bases. The CDR3 covers 19 residues. CDR1 KGHSH and CDR2 LQKENI come from the germline V gene.

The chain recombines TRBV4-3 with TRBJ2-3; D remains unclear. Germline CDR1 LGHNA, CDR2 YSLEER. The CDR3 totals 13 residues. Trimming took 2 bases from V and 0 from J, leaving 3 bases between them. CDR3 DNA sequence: TGCGCCAGCAGCCAATCGAGCACAGATACGCAGTATTTT. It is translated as CASSQSSTDTQYF.

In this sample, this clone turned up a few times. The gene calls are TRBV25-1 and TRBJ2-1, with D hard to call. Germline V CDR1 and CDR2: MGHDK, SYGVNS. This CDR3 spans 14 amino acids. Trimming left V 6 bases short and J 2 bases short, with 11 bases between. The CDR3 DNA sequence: TGTGCCAGCAGCGGAGCCCCAGCCTACAATGAGCAGTTCTTC. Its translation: CASSGAPAYNEQFF.

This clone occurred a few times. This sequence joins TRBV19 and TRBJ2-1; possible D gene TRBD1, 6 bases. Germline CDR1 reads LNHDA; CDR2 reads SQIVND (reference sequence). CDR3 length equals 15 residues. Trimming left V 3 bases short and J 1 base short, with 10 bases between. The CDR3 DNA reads TGTGCCAGTAGTATCTTTGGACAGTCCTACAATGAGCAGTTCTTC. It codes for CASSIFGQSYNEQFF.

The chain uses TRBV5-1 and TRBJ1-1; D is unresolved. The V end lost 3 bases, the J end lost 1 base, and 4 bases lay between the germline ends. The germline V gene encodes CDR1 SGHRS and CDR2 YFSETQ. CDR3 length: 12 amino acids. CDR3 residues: CASSWPNTEAFF. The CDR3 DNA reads TGCGCCAGCAGCTGGCCGAACACTGAAGCTTTCTTT.

Here the CDR3 reads CASSTGGILAYEQYF. The CDR3 DNA is TGTGCCAGTAGTACCGGGGGTATATTGGCCTACGAGCAGTACTTC. The rearrangement links TRBV19 to TRBJ2-7; perhaps TRBD2 as D (6 bases). V dropped 4 bases and J dropped 2 bases, with 15 bases sitting between them. Per germline, CDR1 LNHDA and CDR2 SQIVND (reference sequence). CDR3 size: 15 residues.

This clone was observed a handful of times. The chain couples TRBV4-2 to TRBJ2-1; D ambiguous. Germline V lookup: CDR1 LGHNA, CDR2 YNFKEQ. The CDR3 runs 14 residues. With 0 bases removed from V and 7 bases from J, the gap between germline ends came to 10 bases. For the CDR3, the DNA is TGTGCCAGCAGCCAAGATCAACAGTTTAATGAGCAGTTCTTC. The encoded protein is CASSQDQQFNEQFF.

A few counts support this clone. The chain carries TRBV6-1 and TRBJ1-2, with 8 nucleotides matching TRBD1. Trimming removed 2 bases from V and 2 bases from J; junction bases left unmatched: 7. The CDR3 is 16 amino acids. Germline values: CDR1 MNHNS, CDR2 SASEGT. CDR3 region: CASSERATGANYGYTF. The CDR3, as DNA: TGTGCCAGCAGTGAAAGGGCGACAGGGGCGAACTATGGCTACACCTTC.

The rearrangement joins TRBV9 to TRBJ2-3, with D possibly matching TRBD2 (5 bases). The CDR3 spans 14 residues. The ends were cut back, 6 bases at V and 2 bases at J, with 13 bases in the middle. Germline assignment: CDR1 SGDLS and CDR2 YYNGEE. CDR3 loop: CASNGRGATDTQYF. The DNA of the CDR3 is TGTGCCAGCAATGGACGGGGTGCCACAGATACGCAGTATTTT.

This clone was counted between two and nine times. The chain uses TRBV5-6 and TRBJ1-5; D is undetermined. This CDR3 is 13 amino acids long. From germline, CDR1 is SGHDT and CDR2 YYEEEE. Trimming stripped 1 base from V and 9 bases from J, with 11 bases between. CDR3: CASSLYQSGPQHF. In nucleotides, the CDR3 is TGTGCCAGCAGCTTGTATCAGTCTGGGCCCCAGCATTTT. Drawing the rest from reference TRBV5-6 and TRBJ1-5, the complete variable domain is DAGVTQSPTHLIKTRGQQVTLRCSPKSGHDTVSWYQQALGQGPQFIFQYYEEEERQRGNFPDRFSGHQFPNYSSELNVNALLLGDSALYLCASSLYQSGPQHFGDGTRLSIL.

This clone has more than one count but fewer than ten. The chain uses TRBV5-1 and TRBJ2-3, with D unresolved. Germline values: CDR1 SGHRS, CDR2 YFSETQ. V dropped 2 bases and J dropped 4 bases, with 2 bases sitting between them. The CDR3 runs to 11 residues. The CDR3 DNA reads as TGCGCCAGCAGCTTCGCAGATACGCAGTATTTT. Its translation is CASSFADTQYF.

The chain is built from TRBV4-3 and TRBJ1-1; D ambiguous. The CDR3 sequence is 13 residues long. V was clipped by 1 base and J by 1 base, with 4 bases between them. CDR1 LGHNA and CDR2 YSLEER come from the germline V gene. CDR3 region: CASSQVKNTEAFF. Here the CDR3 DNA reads TGCGCCAGCAGCCAAGTCAAGAACACTGAAGCTTTCTTT.

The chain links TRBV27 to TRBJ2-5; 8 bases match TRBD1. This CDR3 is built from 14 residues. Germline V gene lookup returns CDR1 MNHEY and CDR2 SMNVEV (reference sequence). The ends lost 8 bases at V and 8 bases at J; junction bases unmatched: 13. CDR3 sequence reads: CASSPDRVSPTQYF. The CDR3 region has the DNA TGTGCCAGCTCTCCGGACAGGGTCAGTCCAACCCAGTACTTC.

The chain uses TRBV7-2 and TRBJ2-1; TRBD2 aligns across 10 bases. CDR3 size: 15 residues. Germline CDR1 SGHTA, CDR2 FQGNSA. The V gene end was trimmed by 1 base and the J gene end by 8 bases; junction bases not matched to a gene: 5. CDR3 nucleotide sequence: TGTGCCAGCAGCTTAGTCGCTAGCGGGAGTTATGAGCAGTTCTTC. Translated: CASSLVASGSYEQFF.